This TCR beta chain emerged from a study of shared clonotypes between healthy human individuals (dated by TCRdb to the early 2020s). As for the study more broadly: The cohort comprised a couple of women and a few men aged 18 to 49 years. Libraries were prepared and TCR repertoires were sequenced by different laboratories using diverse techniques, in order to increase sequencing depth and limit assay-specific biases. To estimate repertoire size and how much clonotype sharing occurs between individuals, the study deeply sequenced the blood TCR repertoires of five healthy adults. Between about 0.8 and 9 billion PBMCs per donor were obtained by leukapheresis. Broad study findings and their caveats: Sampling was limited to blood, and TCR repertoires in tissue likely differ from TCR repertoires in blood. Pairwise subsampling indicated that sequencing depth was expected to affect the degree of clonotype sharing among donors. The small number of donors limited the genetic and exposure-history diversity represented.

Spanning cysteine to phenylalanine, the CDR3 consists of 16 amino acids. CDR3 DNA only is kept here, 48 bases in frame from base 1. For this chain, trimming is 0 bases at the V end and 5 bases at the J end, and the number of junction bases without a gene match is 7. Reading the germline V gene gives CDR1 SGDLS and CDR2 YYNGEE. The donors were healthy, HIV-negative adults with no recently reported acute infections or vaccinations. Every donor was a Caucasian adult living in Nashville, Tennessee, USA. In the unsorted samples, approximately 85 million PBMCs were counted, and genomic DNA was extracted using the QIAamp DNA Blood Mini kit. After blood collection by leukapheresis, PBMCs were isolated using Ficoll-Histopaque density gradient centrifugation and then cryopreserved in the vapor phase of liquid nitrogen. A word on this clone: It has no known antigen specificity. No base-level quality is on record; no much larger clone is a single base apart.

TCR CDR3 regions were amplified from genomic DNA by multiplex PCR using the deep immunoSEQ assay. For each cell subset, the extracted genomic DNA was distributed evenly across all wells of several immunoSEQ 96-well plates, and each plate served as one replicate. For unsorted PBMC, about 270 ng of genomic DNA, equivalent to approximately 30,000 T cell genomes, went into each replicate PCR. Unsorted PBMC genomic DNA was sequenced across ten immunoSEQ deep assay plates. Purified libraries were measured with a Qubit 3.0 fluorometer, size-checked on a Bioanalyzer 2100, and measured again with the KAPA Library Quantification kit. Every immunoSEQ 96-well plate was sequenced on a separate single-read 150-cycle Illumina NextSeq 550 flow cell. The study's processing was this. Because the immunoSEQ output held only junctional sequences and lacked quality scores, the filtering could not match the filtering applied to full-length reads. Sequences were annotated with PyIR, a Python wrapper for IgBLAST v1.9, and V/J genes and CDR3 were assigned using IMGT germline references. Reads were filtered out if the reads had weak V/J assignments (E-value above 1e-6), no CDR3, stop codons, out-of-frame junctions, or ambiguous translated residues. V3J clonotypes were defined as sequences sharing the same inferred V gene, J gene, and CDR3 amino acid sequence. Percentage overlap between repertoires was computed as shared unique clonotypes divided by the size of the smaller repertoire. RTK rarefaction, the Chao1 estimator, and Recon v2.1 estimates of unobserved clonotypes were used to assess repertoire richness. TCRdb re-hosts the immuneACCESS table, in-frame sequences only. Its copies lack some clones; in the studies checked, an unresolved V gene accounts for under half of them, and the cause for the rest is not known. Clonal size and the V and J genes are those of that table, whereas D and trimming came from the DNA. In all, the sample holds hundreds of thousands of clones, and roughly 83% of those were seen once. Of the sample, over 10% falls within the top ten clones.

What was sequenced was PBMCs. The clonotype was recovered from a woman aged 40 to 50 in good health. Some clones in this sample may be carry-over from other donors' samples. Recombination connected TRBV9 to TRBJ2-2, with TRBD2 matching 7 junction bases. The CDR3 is CASSVAVGGRTGELFF. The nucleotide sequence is TGTGCCAGCAGCGTAGCTGTGGGAGGGCGAACCGGGGAGCTGTTTTTT. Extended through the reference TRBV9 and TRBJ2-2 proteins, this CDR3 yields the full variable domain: DSGVTQTPKHLITATGQRVTLRCSPRSGDLSVYWYQQSLDQGLQFLIQYYNGEERAKGNILERFSAQQFPDLHSELNLSSLELGDSALYFCASSVAVGGRTGELFFGEGSRLTVL.